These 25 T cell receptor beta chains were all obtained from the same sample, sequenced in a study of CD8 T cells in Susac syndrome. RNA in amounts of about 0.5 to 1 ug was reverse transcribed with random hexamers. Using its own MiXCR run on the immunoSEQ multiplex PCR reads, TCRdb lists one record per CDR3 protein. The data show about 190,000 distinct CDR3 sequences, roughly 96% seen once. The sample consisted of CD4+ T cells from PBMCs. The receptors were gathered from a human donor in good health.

This CDR3 reads CSVAATGTYNEQFF. The DNA of the CDR3 is TGCAGCGTGGCGGCCACAGGGACCTACAATGAGCAGTTCTTC. The chain uses TRBV29-1 and TRBJ2-1; a weak D match, TRBD1 (6 bases). The V gene's germline CDR1 is SQVTM and CDR2 ANQGSEA. Trimming took off 6 bases at V and 2 bases at J, with 14 bases between the two ends. This CDR3 is built from 14 residues.

For the CDR3, the DNA is TGTGCCAGCAGCTTACGACTAGCGGTCACAGATACGCAGTATTTT. This encodes CASSLRLAVTDTQYF. The rearrangement links TRBV7-2 to TRBJ2-3; 9 bases are shared with TRBD2. This CDR3 spans 15 amino acids. With 2 bases clipped from V and 2 bases from J, the junction kept 2 bases outside the gene matches. CDR1 SGHTA and CDR2 FQGNSA come from the germline V gene. Full variable domain (missing parts from reference TRBV7-2 and TRBJ2-3): GAGVSQSPSNKVTEKGKDVELRCDPISGHTALYWYRQSLGQGLEFLIYFQGNSAPDKSGLPSDRFSAERTGGSVSTLTIQRTQQEDSAVYLCASSLRLAVTDTQYFGPGTRLTVL.

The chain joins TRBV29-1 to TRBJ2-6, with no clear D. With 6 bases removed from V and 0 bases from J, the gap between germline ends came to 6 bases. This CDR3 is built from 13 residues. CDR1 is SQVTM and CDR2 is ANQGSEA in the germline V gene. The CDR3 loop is CSVQNSGANVLTF. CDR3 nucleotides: TGCAGCGTCCAGAACTCTGGGGCCAACGTCCTGACTTTC.

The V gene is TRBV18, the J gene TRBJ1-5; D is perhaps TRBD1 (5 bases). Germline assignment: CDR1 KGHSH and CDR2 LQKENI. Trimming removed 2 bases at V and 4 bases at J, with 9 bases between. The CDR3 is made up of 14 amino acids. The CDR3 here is CASSPDGGNQPQHF. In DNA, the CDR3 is TGTGCCAGCTCACCAGACGGGGGGAATCAGCCCCAGCATTTT.

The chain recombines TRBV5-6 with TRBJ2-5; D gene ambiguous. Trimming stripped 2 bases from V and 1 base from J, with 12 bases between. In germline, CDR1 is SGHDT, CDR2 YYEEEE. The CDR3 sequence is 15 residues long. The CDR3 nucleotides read TGTGCCAGCAGCTTCCTATCTAGGACCCAAGAGACCCAGTACTTC. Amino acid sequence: CASSFLSRTQETQYF.

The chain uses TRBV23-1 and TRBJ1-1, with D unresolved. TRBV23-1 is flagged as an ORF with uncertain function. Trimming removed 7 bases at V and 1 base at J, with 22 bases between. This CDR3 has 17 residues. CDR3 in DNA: TGCGCCAGCACTAATATGGGAAGGGCTCTTGGGAACACTGAAGCTTTCTTT. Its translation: CASTNMGRALGNTEAFF.

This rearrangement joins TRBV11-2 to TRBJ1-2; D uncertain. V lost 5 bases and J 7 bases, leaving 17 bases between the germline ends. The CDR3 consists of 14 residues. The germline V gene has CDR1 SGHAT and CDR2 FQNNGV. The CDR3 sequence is CASSPLRGGGGYTF. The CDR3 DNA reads TGTGCCAGCAGCCCCCTGCGGGGAGGAGGTGGCTACACCTTC.

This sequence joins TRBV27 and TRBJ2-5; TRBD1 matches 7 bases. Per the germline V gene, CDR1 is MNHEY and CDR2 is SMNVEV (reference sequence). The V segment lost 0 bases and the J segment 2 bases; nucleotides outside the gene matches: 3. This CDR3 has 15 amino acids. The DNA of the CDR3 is TGTGCCAGCAGTTTATCCTTGGGACAGCAAGAGACCCAGTACTTC. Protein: CASSLSLGQQETQYF.

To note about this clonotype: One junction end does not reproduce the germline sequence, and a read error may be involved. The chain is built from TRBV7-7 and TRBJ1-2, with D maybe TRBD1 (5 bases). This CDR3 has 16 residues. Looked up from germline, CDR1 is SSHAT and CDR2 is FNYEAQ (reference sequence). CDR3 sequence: CASSPIRQGGSAGYTF. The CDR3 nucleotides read TGTGCTAGCAGCCCAATTAGGCAGGGAGGTTCGGCTGGCTACACCTTC.

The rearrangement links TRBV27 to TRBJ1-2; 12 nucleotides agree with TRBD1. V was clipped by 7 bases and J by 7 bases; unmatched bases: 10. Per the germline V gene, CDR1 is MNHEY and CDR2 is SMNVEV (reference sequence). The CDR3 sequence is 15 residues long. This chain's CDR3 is CASKVSGQGATGYTF. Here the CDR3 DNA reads TGTGCCAGCAAGGTCTCGGGACAGGGGGCTACTGGCTACACCTTC.

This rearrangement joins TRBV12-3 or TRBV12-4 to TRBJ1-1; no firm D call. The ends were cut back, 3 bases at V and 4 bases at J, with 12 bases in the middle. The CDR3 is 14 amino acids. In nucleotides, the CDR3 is TGTGCCAGCAGTTTGGCAGAAGGATTCACTGAAGCTTTCTTT. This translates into CASSLAEGFTEAFF.

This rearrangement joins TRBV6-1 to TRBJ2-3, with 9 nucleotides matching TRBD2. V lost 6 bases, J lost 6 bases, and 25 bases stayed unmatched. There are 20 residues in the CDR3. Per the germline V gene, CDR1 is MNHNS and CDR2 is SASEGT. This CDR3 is CASSPFVGLQIAGVPDTQYF. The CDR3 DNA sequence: TGTGCCAGCAGCCCGTTCGTGGGCCTCCAAATAGCGGGAGTCCCGGATACGCAGTATTTT.

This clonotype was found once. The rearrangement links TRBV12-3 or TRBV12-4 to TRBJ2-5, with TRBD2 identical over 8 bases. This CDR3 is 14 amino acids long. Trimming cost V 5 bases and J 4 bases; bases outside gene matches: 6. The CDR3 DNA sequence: TGTGCCAGCAGTCCCATTGCGGGAGGAGAGACCCAGTACTTC. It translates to CASSPIAGGETQYF.

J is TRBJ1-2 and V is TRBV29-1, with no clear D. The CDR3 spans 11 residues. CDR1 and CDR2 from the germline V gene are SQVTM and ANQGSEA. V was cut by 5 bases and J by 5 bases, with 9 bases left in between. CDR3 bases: TGCAGCGTTTGGGGAGATTATGGCTACACCTTC. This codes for CSVWGDYGYTF.

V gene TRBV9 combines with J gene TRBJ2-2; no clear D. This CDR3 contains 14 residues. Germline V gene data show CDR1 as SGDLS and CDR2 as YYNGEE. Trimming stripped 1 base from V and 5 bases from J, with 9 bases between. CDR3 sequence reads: CASSVRSGTGELFF. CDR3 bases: TGTGCCAGCAGCGTACGGTCAGGTACCGGGGAGCTGTTTTTT.

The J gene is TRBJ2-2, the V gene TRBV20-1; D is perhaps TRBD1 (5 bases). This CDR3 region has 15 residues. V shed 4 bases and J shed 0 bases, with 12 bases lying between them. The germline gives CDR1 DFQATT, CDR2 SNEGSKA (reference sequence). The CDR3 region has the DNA TGCAGTGCTACACCGGACAAAACGAACACCGGGGAGCTGTTTTTT. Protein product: CSATPDKTNTGELFF.

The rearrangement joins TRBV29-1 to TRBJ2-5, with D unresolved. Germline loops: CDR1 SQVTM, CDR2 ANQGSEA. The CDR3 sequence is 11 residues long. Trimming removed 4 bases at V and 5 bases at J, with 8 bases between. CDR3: CSVVGSETQYF. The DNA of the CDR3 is TGCAGCGTTGTGGGTAGTGAGACCCAGTACTTC.

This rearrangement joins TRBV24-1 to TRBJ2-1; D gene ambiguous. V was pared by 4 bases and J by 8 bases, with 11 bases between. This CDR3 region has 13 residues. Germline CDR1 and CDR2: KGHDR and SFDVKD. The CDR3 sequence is CATSEANSDEQFF. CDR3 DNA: TGTGCCACCAGTGAGGCCAACAGCGATGAGCAGTTCTTC.

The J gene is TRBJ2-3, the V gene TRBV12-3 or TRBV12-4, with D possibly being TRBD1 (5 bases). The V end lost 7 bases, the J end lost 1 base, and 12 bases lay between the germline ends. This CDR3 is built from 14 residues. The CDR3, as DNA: TGTGCCAGCACCTCGGGCAGGGGCACAGATACGCAGTATTTT. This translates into CASTSGRGTDTQYF.

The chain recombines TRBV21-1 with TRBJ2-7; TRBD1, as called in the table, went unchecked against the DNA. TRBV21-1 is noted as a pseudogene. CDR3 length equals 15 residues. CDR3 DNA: TGTGCCAGCAGCAAAGGGCGGACAGGGAGGGACGAGCAGTACTTC. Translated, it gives CASSKGRTGRDEQYF.

CDR3: CASSVDGGSFYNEQFF. The CDR3 DNA is TGTGCCAGCAGCGTTGATGGCGGGAGTTTCTACAATGAGCAGTTCTTC. The V call is TRBV9, the J call TRBJ2-1; 7 bases are shared with TRBD2. V gave up 2 bases and J gave up 3 bases; unmatched junction bases: 8. Germline CDR1 SGDLS, CDR2 YYNGEE. This CDR3 is 16 amino acids long.

The CDR3, as DNA: TGTGCCAGCAGCCCTAGACAGGATTCCTACAATGAGCAGTTCTTC. Protein sequence: CASSPRQDSYNEQFF. The chain links TRBV7-7 to TRBJ2-1; D might be TRBD1 (6 bases). Germline values: CDR1 SSHAT, CDR2 FNYEAQ (reference sequence). V was cut by 5 bases and J by 1 base, with 12 bases left in between. The CDR3 loop spans 15 amino acids.

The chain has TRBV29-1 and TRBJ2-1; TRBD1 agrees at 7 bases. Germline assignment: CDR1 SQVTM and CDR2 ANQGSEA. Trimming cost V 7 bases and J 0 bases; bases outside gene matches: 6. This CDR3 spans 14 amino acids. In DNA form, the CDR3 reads TGCAGCGAGAGGACAGGCAGCTCCTACAATGAGCAGTTCTTC. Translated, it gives CSERTGSSYNEQFF.

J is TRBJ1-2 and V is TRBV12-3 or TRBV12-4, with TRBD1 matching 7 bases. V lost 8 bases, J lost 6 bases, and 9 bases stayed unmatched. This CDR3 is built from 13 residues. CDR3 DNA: TGTGCCAGCCGTACAGGGGTGTGGAATGGCTACACCTTC. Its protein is CASRTGVWNGYTF.

CDR3 nucleotides: TGTGCCAGCACCATTGGCAACATTCAGTACTTC. Its translation: CASTIGNIQYF. V usage is TRBV6-2 or TRBV6-3 and J usage is TRBJ2-4, with D uncertain. Trimming pared 7 bases from V and 7 bases from J, leaving 8 bases between. CDR1 and CDR2 (germline): MNHEY, SVGEGT. This CDR3 comprises 11 residues.